The present entry profiles one TCR beta chain with its context. Its target is not known. Profiling relied on immunoSEQ multiplex PCR, and the TCRdb table lists in-frame clones only, not all of them. The sample records approximately 840,000 clones, approximately 97% being singletons. This sample was included in a study of shared clonotypes between healthy human individuals. The wider study: The cohort comprised a couple of women and a few men. Their ages spanned 18 to 49 years. A donor's plate count was three for CD4 naive and three for CD4 memory; CD8 naive had two and CD8 memory one. Study-level points and caveats: Shared clonotypes across all four donors exceeded non-shared ones in generation probability.

Trimming took off 2 bases at V and 6 bases at J, with 14 bases between the two ends. The CDR3 consists of 14 residues. The germline V gene encodes CDR1 MDHEN and CDR2 SYDVKM. The naive CD8 population came from CD45RO-negative cells selected for CCR7, without terminally differentiated effector memory CD45RA+ cells. The sequencing input was naive CD8+ T cells sorted from blood. The chain uses TRBV28 and TRBJ2-7, with a possible D match to TRBD1 (6 bases). The source is a man aged 25-45 years in good health. The CDR3 DNA sequence: TGTGCCAGCAGTTTAGGAGACAGGACCCGCGAGCAGTACTTC. Translation: CASSLGDRTREQYF.